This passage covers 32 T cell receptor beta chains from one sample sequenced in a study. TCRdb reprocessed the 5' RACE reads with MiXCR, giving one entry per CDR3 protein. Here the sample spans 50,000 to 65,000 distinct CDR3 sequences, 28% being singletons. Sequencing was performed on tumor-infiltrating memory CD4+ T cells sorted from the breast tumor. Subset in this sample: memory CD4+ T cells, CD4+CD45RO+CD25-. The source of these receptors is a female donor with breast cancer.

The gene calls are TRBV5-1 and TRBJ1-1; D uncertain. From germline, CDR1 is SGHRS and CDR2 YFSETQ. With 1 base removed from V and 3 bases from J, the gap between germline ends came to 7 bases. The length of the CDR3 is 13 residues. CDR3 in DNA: TGCGCCAGCAGCTTGAAATACGACACTGAAGCTTTCTTT. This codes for CASSLKYDTEAFF.

CDR3 sequence (DNA): TGTGCCAGCTCCGGGACACGGAACACTGAAGCTTTCTTT. This gives the protein CASSGTRNTEAFF. The chain couples TRBV7-3 to TRBJ1-1; D is perhaps TRBD1 (6 bases). There are 13 residues in the CDR3. The germline V and J ends were trimmed by 8 bases and 1 base, with 11 bases remaining between them. In germline, CDR1 is SGHTA, CDR2 FQGTGA.

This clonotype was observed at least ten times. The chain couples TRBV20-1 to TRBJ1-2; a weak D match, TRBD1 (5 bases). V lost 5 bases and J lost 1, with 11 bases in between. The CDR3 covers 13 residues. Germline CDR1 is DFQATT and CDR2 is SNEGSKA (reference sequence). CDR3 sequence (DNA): TGCAGTGCTCCAATCGGGGGTAACTATGGCTACACCTTC. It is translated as CSAPIGGNYGYTF.

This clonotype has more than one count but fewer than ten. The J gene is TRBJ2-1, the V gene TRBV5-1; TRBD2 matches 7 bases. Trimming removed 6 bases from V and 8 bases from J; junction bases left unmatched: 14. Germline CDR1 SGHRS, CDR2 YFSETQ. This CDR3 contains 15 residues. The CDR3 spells CASKTGTTRWDEQFF. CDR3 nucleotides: TGCGCCAGCAAAACCGGGACTACCCGATGGGATGAGCAGTTCTTC.

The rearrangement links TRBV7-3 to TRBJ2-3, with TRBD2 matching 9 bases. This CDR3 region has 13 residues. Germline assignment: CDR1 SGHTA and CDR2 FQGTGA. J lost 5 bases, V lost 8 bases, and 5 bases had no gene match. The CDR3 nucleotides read TGTGCCAGCTCGGAGCGGGAGGTAGATACGCAGTATTTT. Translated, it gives CASSEREVDTQYF.

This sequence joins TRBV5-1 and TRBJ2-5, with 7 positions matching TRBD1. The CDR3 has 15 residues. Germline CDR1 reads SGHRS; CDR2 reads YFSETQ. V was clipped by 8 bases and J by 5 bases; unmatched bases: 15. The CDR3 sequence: CASNRQGGLLETQYF. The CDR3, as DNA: TGCGCCAGTAACAGACAGGGCGGACTCTTGGAGACCCAGTACTTC.

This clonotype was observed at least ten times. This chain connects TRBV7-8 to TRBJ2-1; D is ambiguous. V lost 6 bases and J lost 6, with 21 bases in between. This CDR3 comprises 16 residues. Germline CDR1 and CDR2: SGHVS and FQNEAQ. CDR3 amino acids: CASSLRFTGVTNEQFF. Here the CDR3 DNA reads TGTGCCAGCAGTTTACGCTTCACGGGCGTAACCAATGAGCAGTTCTTC.

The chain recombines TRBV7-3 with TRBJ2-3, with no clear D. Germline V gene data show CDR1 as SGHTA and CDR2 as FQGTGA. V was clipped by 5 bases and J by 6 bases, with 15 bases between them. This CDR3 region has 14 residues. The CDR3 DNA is TGTGCCAGCAGCGCCGGATGCCAGTCGGATACGCAGTATTTT. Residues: CASSAGCQSDTQYF.

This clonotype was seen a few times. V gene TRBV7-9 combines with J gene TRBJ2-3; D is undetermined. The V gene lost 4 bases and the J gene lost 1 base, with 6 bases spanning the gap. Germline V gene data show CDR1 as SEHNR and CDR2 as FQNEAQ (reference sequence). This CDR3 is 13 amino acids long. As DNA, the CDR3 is TGTGCCAGCAGCTCCACTGGCACAGATACGCAGTATTTT. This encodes CASSSTGTDTQYF.

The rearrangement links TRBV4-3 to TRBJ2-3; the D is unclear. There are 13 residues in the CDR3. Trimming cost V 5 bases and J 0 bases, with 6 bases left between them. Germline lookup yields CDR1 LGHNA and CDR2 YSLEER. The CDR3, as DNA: TGCGCCAGCAGCGGGTATAGCACAGATACGCAGTATTTT. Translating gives CASSGYSTDTQYF.

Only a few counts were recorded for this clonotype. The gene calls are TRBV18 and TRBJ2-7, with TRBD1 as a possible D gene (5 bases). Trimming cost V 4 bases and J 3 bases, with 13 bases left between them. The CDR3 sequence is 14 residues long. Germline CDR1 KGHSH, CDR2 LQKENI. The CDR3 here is CASSLGREYYEQYF. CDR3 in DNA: TGTGCCAGCTCACTAGGCAGGGAATACTACGAGCAGTACTTC.

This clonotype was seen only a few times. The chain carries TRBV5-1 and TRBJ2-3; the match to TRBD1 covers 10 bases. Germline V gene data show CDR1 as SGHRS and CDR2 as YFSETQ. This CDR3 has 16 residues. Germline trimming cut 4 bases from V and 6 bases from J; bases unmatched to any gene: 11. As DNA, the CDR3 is TGCGCCAGCAGCCAACTCTCGGGGACAGGGGCCGATACGCAGTATTTT. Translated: CASSQLSGTGADTQYF.

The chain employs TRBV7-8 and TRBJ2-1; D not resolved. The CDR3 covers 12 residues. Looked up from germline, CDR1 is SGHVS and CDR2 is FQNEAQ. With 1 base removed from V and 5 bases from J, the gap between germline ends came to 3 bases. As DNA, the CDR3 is TGTGCCAGCAGCTTAGTCAACAATGAGCAGTTCTTC. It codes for CASSLVNNEQFF.

CDR3 DNA sequence: TGTGCCAGCCTCCGAGAGTATGGCTACACCTTC. Amino acid sequence: CASLREYGYTF. The chain joins TRBV6-1 to TRBJ1-2; D unclear. The CDR3 is made up of 11 amino acids. CDR1 is MNHNS, CDR2 SASEGT, per germline. V was trimmed by 8 bases and J by 5 bases, leaving 9 bases between them.

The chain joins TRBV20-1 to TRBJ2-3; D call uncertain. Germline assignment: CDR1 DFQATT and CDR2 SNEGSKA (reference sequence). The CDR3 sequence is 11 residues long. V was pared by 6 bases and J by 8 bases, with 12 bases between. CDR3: CSATSKSTQYF. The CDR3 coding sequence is TGCAGTGCGACTTCTAAATCTACGCAGTATTTT.

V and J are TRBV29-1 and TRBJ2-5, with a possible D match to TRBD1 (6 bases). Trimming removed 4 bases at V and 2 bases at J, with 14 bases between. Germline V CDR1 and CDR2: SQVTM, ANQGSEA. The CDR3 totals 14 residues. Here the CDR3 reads CSVVHQGPQETQYF. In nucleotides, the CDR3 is TGCAGCGTTGTTCATCAGGGGCCACAAGAGACCCAGTACTTC.

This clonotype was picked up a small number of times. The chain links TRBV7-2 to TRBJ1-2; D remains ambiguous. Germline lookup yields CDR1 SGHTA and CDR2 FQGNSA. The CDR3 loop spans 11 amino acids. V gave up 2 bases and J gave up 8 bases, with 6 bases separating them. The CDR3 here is CASSLRQGYTF. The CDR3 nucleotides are TGTGCCAGCAGCTTAAGGCAGGGCTACACCTTC.

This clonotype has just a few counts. The CDR3 protein is CASSFGLAGGGEQFF. In DNA, the CDR3 is TGTGCCAGCAGTTTTGGACTAGCGGGGGGTGGTGAGCAGTTCTTC. V is TRBV2 and J is TRBJ2-1; 14 bases are a match to TRBD2. Germline V gene sequence: CDR1 SNHLY, CDR2 FYNNEI. Trimming cost V 5 bases and J 9 bases; bases outside gene matches: 6. This CDR3 spans 15 amino acids.

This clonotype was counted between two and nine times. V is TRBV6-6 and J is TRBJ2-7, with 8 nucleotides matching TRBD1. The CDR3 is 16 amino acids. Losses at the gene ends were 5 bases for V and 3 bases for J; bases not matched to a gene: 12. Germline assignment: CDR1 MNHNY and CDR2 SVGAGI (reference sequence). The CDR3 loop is CASSAPRTGNSYEQYF. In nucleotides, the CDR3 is TGTGCCAGCAGTGCCCCACGGACAGGGAACAGCTACGAGCAGTACTTC.

This CDR3 is CASSPQPRVFYNEQFF. The CDR3 DNA is TGTGCCAGCAGCCCCCAGCCGCGGGTTTTTTACAATGAGCAGTTCTTC. The chain couples TRBV7-3 to TRBJ2-1, with D maybe TRBD2 (5 bases). Germline V gene data show CDR1 as SGHTA and CDR2 as FQGTGA. The CDR3 length is 16 residues. V was trimmed by 5 bases and J by 4 bases, leaving 18 bases between them. The variable domain in full, with the rest retrieved from reference TRBV7-3 and TRBJ2-1, is GAGVSQTPSNKVTEKGKYVELRCDPISGHTALYWYRQSLGQGPEFLIYFQGTGAADDSGLPNDRFFAVRPEGSVSTLKIQRTERGDSAVYLCASSPQPRVFYNEQFFGPGTRLTVL.

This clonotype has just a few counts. CDR3 bases: TGCGCCAGCAGCTGGGATTCGGAGACCCAGTACTTC. This codes for CASSWDSETQYF. This chain connects TRBV5-1 to TRBJ2-5; no reliable D call. CDR3 length: 12 amino acids. Germline V CDR1 and CDR2: SGHRS, YFSETQ. V lost 3 bases and J lost 5, with 8 bases in between. Full variable domain (outside the CDR3, taken from reference TRBV5-1 and TRBJ2-5): KAGVTQTPRYLIKTRGQQVTLSCSPISGHRSVSWYQQTPGQGLQFLFEYFSETQRNKGNFPGRFSGRQFSNSRSEMNVSTLELGDSALYLCASSWDSETQYFGPGTRLLVL.

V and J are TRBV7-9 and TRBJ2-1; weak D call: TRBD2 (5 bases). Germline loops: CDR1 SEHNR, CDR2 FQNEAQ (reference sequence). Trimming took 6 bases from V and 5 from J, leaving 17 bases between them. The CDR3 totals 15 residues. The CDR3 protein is CASSPLGRSDNEQFF. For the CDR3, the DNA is TGTGCCAGCAGTCCACTAGGGCGGTCTGACAATGAGCAGTTCTTC. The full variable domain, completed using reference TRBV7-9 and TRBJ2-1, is DTGVSQNPRHKITKRGQNVTFRCDPISEHNRLYWYRQTLGQGPEFLTYFQNEAQLEKSRLLSDRFSAERPKGSFSTLEIQRTEQGDSAMYLCASSPLGRSDNEQFFGPGTRLTVL.

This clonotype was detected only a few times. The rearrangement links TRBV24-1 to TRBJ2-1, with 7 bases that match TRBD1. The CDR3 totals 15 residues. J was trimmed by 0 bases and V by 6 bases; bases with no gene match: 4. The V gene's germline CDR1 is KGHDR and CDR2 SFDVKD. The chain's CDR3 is CATSTTGSSYNEQFF. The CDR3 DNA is TGTGCCACCAGTACGACAGGGAGCTCCTACAATGAGCAGTTCTTC.

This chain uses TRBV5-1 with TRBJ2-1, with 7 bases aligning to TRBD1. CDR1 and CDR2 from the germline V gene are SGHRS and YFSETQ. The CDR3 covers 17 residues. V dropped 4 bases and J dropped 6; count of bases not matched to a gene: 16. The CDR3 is CASSPGQVGRLGNEQFF. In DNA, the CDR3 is TGCGCCAGCAGCCCCGGACAGGTCGGGCGCTTAGGCAATGAGCAGTTCTTC.

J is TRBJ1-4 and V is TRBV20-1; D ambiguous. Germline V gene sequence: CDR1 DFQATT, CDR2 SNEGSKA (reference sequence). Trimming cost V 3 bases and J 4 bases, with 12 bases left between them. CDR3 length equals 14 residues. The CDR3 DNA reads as TGCAGTGCTAGGTCCGAGGGAAATAATGAAAAACTGTTTTTT. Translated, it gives CSARSEGNNEKLFF.

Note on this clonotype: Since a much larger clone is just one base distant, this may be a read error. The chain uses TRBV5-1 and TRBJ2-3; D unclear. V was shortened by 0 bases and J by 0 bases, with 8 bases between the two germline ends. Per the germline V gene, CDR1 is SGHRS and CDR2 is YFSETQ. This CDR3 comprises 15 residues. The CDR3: CASSLAPTSTDTQYF. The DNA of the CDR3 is TGCGCCAGCAGCTTGGCGCCAACTAGCACAGATACGCAGTATTTT. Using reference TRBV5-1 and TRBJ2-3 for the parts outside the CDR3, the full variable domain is KAGVTQTPRYLIKTRGQQVTLSCSPISGHRSVSWYQQTPGQGLQFLFEYFSETQRNKGNFPGRFSGRQFSNSRSEMNVSTLELGDSALYLCASSLAPTSTDTQYFGPGTRLTVL.

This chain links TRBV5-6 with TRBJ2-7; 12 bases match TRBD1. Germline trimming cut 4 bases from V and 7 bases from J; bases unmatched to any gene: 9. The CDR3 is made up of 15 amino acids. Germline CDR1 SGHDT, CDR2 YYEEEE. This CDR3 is CASSRMGQGAREQYF. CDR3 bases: TGTGCCAGCAGCCGGATGGGACAGGGGGCGAGGGAGCAGTACTTC.

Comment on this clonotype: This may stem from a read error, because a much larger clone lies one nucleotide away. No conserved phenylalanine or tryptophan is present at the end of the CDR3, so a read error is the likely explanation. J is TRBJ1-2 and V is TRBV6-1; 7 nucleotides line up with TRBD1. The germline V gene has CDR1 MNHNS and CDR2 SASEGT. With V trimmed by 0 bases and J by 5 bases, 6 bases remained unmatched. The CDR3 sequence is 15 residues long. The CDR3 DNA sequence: TGTGCCAGCAGTGAAGCGGGGACAGCCGCTTATGGCTACACCCTC. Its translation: CASSEAGTAAYGYTL.

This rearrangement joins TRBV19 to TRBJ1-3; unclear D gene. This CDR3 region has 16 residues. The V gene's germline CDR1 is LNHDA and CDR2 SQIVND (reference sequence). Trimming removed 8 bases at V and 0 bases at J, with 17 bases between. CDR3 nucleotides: TGTGCCAGTGGGTTGGCAGCCTGGGGCTCTGGAAACACCATATATTTT. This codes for CASGLAAWGSGNTIYF.

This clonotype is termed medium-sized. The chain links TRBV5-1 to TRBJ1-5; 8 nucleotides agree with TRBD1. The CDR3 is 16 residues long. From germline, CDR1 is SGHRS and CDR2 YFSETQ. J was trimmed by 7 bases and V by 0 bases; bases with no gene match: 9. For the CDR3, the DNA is TGCGCCAGCAGCTTGGGAGGTACAGGGGGGTACCAGCCCCAGCATTTT. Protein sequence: CASSLGGTGGYQPQHF.

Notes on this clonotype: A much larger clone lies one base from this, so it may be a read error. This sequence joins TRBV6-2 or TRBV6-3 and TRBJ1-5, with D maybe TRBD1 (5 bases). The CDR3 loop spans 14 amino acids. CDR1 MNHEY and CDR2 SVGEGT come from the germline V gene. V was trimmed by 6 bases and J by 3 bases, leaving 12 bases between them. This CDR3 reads CASRRGADNQPQHF. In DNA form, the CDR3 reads TGTGCCAGCAGAAGAGGGGCGGACAATCAGCCCCAGCATTTT.

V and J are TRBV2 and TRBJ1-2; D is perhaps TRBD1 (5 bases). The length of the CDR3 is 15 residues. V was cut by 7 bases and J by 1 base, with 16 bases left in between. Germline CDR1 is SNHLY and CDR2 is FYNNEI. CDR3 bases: TGTGCCAGCACCCTACCCGGGACTTATAACTATGGCTACACCTTC. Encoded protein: CASTLPGTYNYGYTF.